This T cell receptor (beta chain) was sequenced during a study of T-cell reconstitution after alpha-beta-depleted transplantation in children. J gave up 3 bases and V 2 bases, and 9 bases lay outside the gene matches. The CDR3 has 16 amino acids. Germline CDR1 is DFQATT and CDR2 is SNEGSKA (reference sequence). Unique molecular identifiers tagged the TCRbeta library. MiXCR, run by TCRdb on the PCR reads, gives a single entry per CDR3 protein. The sample lists about 500,000 distinct CDR3 sequences, less than 35% occurring once. The chain has TRBV20-1 and TRBJ2-7; 11 nucleotides line up with TRBD2. This receptor was obtained from a human donor who donated a stem cell graft to a child with aplastic anemia. Here the sequenced sample was PBMCs from the stem cell graft donor, taken from the stem cell graft. CDR3 amino acids: CSARLAGGPIHYEQYF. The CDR3 DNA follows: TGCAGTGCTAGACTAGCGGGAGGCCCTATCCACTACGAGCAGTACTTC.